A selection of T cell receptor beta chains follows, all from one sample in a study of T cells in Graves' hyperthyroidism and ophthalmopathy. TCRdb called the multiplex PCR reads again in MiXCR, with one record for every CDR3 protein. The table includes 200,000 to 250,000 distinct CDR3 sequences, 15% to 20% detected once. Sequencing was done on a sample of blood. The receptors shown here come from a man aged 50 to 59 with Graves' hyperthyroidism. CDR3s leave out the opening cysteine and the closing phenylalanine or tryptophan. Rows give clone size only sometimes, using once, few, many, or a class for an expanded clone.

clone size	V gene	J gene	CDR3 protein
.	TRBV28	TRBJ1-4	ASSSTGSTNEKLF
once	TRBV5-8	TRBJ1-5	ASSPGLTGAGNQPQH
many	TRBV12-3/TRBV12-4	TRBJ1-5	ASSLWEREGPQH
few	TRBV3-1	TRBJ2-2	ASSQVPNRAEELF
many	TRBV7-2	TRBJ2-3	ASSSLAGEDTQY
few	TRBV6-2/TRBV6-3	TRBJ2-1	ASSLGFSGSFGEQF
few	TRBV12-3/TRBV12-4	TRBJ2-5	ASSLGGSTQETQY
.	TRBV20-1	TRBJ1-4	SAGGQINEKLF
.	TRBV12-5	TRBJ2-3	ASGFTDTQY
.	TRBV9	TRBJ2-5	ASSVAMLPETQY
.	TRBV3-1	TRBJ2-1	ASSHPGHPGVQF
.	TRBV20-1	TRBJ1-4	SAQQGFNEKLF
.	TRBV7-2	TRBJ2-7	ASSAFGGEQY
few	TRBV5-1	TRBJ2-2	ACRQDGELF
many	TRBV18	TRBJ2-5	ASSPPFREETQY
.	TRBV9	TRBJ1-4	ASSAPGAGTNEKLF
few	TRBV4-3	TRBJ2-3	ASSPARGFSSTDTQY
many	TRBV2	TRBJ1-2	ASRDDRLA
.	TRBV28	TRBJ2-7	ASKSQGAGIYEQH
many	TRBV6-5	TRBJ2-5	ASSYSAETQY
many	TRBV3-2	TRBJ2-7	ASSQDDSSYEQY
many	TRBV12-3/TRBV12-4	TRBJ1-5	ASSLRDNQPQH
.	TRBV20-1	TRBJ2-1	SAGFILAGGSNEQF
many	TRBV6-1	TRBJ2-7	ASSPPALSSYEQY
.	TRBV12-5	TRBJ1-2	ASGLVVGQRNYGYT
many	TRBV20-1	TRBJ1-1	SAHDRVNTEAF
few	TRBV6-1	TRBJ1-5	ASRTTGGGQPQH
many	TRBV28	TRBJ2-5	ASSRAAGRDRETQY
many	TRBV7-2	TRBJ2-1	ASSASRLASRF
.	TRBV7-9	TRBJ2-5	AATGNQETRY
few	TRBV2	TRBJ1-4	ASKKYDRSLGSTNEKLF
.	TRBV7-8	TRBJ2-3	ASSLRPQGRGDTQY
many	TRBV7-9	TRBJ1-2	ASSSTGMFLYGYT
many	TRBV5-5	TRBJ1-2	ASSLLDTSNYGYT
once	TRBV7-9	TRBJ2-1	ASSRLAGAYNEQF
.	TRBV20-1	TRBJ2-2	SAPGTRSTGELF
many	TRBV5-1	TRBJ1-3	ASSLAGTGAGNTIY
many	TRBV20-1	TRBJ2-7	SARTVAGGEYEQY
once	TRBV19	TRBJ2-3	ASSFNPSADTQY
many	TRBV28	TRBJ2-3	ASSFPLAGGPPDTQY
.	TRBV2	TRBJ2-4	ASSFGVGNIQY
few	TRBV5-1	TRBJ2-3	ASSLGGQRGDTQY